This is a list of T cell receptor beta chains from one sample in a study of CD4+ T cells in melanoma. Sequencing used immunoSEQ multiplex PCR; TCRdb keeps in-frame clones, though not all of them. The table includes some 120,000 clones, approximately 92% detected once. Sequencing was performed on peripheral blood. The receptor set was obtained from a human donor with melanoma. The CDR3 runs from the conserved cysteine through the conserved F or W. The order of the fields is clone size, V gene, J gene, D gene, CDR3 protein, CDR3 DNA. The D gene is left open where the match is weak. Not all rows give a size; the values are once, few, many and, for expanded clones, a class.

>once|TRBV7-9|TRBJ2-7|-
CASSTDSPYEQYF
TGTGCCAGCAGCACTGACAGCCCCTACGAGCAGTACTTC
>-|TRBV18|TRBJ1-1|-
CASSAMPQGNAEAFF
TGTGCCAGCTCAGCTATGCCTCAGGGGAACGCTGAAGCTTTCTTT
>once|TRBV19|TRBJ2-3|-
CASSLHADTQYF
TGTGCCAGTAGTCTGCACGCAGATACGCAGTATTTT
>few|TRBV7-2|TRBJ2-5|-
CASSLGQAEETQYF
TGTGCCAGCAGCTTAGGACAAGCGGAAGAGACCCAGTACTTC
>-|TRBV6-5|TRBJ2-1|-
CASSYDSSYNEQFF
TGTGCCAGCAGTTACGATAGCTCCTACAATGAGCAGTTCTTC
>-|TRBV27|TRBJ1-4|TRBD1
CASSLSTGVPNEKLFF
TGTGCCAGCAGCCTCTCGACAGGGGTGCCTAATGAAAAACTGTTTTTT
>-|TRBV28|TRBJ2-7|TRBD1
CASTHWAGGPYEQYF
TGTGCCAGCACCCACTGGGCAGGGGGCCCCTACGAGCAGTACTTC
>once|TRBV7-2|TRBJ1-2|-
CASSTTREYGYTF
TGTGCCAGCAGCACGACCAGGGAATATGGCTACACCTTC
>-|TRBV7-8|TRBJ2-5|-
CASSQPQETQYF
TGTGCCAGCAGCCAGCCTCAAGAGACCCAGTACTTC
>-|TRBV7-9|TRBJ2-5|-
CASSDSRDGTQYF
TGTGCCAGCAGCGATAGTAGGGATGGGACCCAGTACTTC
>-|TRBV19|TRBJ2-3|TRBD1
CASTPGQATDTQYF
TGTGCCAGCACCCCGGGACAGGCCACAGATACGCAGTATTTT
>-|TRBV7-9|TRBJ2-7|-
CASSRTGATYEQYF
TGTGCCAGCAGCCGTACGGGGGCCACCTACGAGCAGTACTTC
>-|TRBV28|TRBJ2-7|-
CATTRQPQTYEQYF
TGTGCCACGACGAGGCAGCCCCAGACCTACGAGCAGTACTTC
>once|TRBV9|TRBJ1-2|-
CASSRVNYGYTF
TGTGCCAGCAGCCGTGTAAACTATGGCTACACCTTC
>once|TRBV27|TRBJ1-5|-
CASSLWGENQPQHF
TGTGCCAGCAGTTTATGGGGAGAAAATCAGCCCCAGCATTTT
>-|TRBV19|TRBJ2-1|-
CASSQLPGADNEQFF
TGTGCCAGTAGCCAGCTTCCAGGGGCGGACAATGAGCAGTTCTTC
>-|TRBV5-3|TRBJ1-2|TRBD1
CARSPKRLPGTENGYTF
TGTGCCAGAAGCCCTAAACGGCTCCCCGGGACAGAGAATGGCTACACCTTC
>-|TRBV6-5|TRBJ2-6|-
CASSPGTFGANVLTF
TGTGCCAGCAGTCCCGGGACATTTGGGGCCAACGTCCTGACTTTC
>-|TRBV2|TRBJ1-4|-
CASSDRTDFEKLFF
TGTGCCAGCAGTGACCGAACAGATTTTGAAAAACTGTTTTTT
>-|TRBV7-2|TRBJ2-5|TRBD2
CASSRREGDGAQYF
TGTGCCAGCAGCCGTCGGGAGGGGGACGGGGCCCAGTACTTC
>-|TRBV7-9|TRBJ2-7|TRBD1
CASRDTGGAYEQYF
TGTGCCAGCAGGGATACAGGGGGTGCCTACGAGCAGTACTTC
>-|TRBV5-1|TRBJ1-3|TRBD1
CASSLGGQPSGNTIYF
TGCGCCAGCAGCTTGGGGGGACAGCCCTCTGGAAACACCATATATTTT
>-|TRBV4-1|TRBJ1-2|-
CASSQPQGVHYGYTF
TGCGCCAGCAGCCAACCACAGGGAGTACACTATGGCTACACCTTC
>-|TRBV7-8|TRBJ2-3|TRBD2
CASSLELAGGYTQYF
TGTGCCAGCAGCTTAGAACTAGCGGGGGGGTATACGCAGTATTTT
>-|TRBV7-6|TRBJ2-2|-
CASSLYPDRRGGELFF
TGTGCCAGCAGCCTCTACCCGGACAGGCGGGGCGGGGAGCTGTTTTTT
>few|TRBV7-9|TRBJ2-2|-
CASNRLVTGELFF
TGTGCCAGCAACCGACTCGTGACCGGGGAGCTGTTTTTT
>-|TRBV7-8|TRBJ2-7|-
CASSSGTGSYEQYF
TGTGCCAGCAGCTCTGGGACTGGCTCCTACGAGCAGTACTTC
>-|TRBV5-6|TRBJ2-7|-
CASSLPGPLAYEQYF
TGTGCCAGCAGCCTCCCGGGTCCACTGGCTTACGAGCAGTACTTC
>once|TRBV7-2|TRBJ2-5|TRBD1
CASSQGDSYQETQYF
TGTGCCAGCAGCCAGGGGGACAGTTACCAAGAGACCCAGTACTTC
>few|TRBV5-5|TRBJ1-2|-
CASSLDRQTYYGYTF
TGTGCCAGCAGCTTGGATAGGCAGACTTACTATGGCTACACCTTC
>-|TRBV10-3|TRBJ2-1|TRBD2
CAIRAGDNEQFF
TGTGCCATCAGAGCGGGGGACAATGAGCAGTTCTTC
>-|TRBV7-9|TRBJ2-3|-
CASSSDPLSSKSTDTQYF
TGTGCCAGCAGCTCGGACCCTTTATCGAGTAAAAGCACAGATACGCAGTATTTT